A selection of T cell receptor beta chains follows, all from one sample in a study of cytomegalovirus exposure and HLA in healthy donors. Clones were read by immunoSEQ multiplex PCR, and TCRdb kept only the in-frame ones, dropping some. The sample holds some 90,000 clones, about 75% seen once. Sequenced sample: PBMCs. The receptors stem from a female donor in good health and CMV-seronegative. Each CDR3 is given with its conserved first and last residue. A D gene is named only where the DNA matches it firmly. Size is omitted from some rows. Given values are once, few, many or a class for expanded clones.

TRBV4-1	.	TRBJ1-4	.	CASSQAGRYEKLFF	TGCGCCAGCAGCCAAGCAGGGAGGTATGAAAAACTGTTTTTT
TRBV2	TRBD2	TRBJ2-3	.	CASSGRGLAGVSHTQYF	TGTGCCAGCAGTGGAAGGGGGCTAGCGGGAGTTTCACATACGCAGTATTTT
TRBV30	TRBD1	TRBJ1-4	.	CAWSVAGQTNEKLFF	TGTGCCTGGAGTGTCGCGGGACAGACTAATGAAAAACTGTTTTTT
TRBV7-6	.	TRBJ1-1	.	CASSRQENTEAFF	TGTGCCAGCAGCCGACAGGAGAACACTGAAGCTTTCTTT
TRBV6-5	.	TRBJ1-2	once	CASCPAGDNYGYTF	TGTGCCAGCTGTCCTGCCGGGGATAACTATGGCTACACCTTC
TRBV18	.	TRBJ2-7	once	CASSPQEIYEQYF	TGTGCCAGCTCACCGCAGGAAATCTACGAGCAGTACTTC
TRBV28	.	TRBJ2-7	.	CASSLVSYEQYF	TGTGCCAGCAGCTTAGTATCCTACGAGCAGTACTTC
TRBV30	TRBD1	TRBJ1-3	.	CACQLTGAGGNTIYF	TGTGCCTGCCAACTTACAGGGGCGGGCGGAAACACCATATATTTT
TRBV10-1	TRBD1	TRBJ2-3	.	CASSELPGQGTSSTDTQYF	TGCGCCAGCAGTGAGTTACCGGGACAGGGAACTTCAAGCACAGATACGCAGTATTTT
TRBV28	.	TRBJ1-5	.	CASLARALVQPQHF	TGTGCCAGCTTAGCGAGGGCCCTAGTTCAGCCCCAGCATTTT
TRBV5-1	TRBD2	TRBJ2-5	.	CASSSSGGAVQETQYF	TGCGCCAGCAGCTCTAGCGGGGGGGCCGTACAAGAGACCCAGTACTTC
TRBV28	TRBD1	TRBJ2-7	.	CASSLRGLPYEQYF	TGTGCCAGCAGTTTGAGGGGGCTTCCCTACGAGCAGTACTTC
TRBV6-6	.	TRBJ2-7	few	CASSYDRQAYEQYF	TGTGCCAGCAGTTATGACCGACAGGCCTACGAGCAGTACTTC